There are a few counts of the clone carrying this T cell receptor beta chain. What it recognizes is unknown. The data were taken from a study of spatial heterogeneity in lung cancer. Findings and caveats of the study: Higher tumor mutation counts went along with higher counts of expanded intratumoral alpha and beta TCRs.

Time point described: sample taken at primary tumor resection. TCRdb reprocessed the 5' RACE reads via MiXCR and lists one record per CDR3 protein. Here the sample spans several thousand distinct CDR3 sequences, 15% to 20% being singletons. This CDR3 region has 15 residues. V lost 3 bases and J lost 7; bases outside the gene matches: 8. The sequence derives from a male donor with early-stage non-small cell lung cancer. The gene calls are TRBV12-3 or TRBV12-4 and TRBJ2-2; 7 bases fit TRBD2. The sample here was lung tumor tissue, taken at surgery. CDR3 in amino acids: CASSLIYLADGELFF. In DNA, the CDR3 is TGTGCCAGCAGTTTGATATACCTAGCGGACGGGGAGCTGTTTTTT.